The following is a TCR beta chain sequence with its context. Its antigen is undetermined. The record originates from a study of cytomegalovirus exposure and HLA in healthy donors. Amplification used 60 Vbeta primers and 13 Jbeta primers. Sequencing used immunoSEQ multiplex PCR; TCRdb keeps in-frame clones, though not all of them. The repertoire table contains 130,000 or so clones. The CDR3 extends over 16 amino acids. The V segment lost 4 bases and the J segment 3 bases; nucleotides outside the gene matches: 12. CDR1 SNHLY and CDR2 FYNNEI come from the germline V gene. Study outcomes and limitations: According to the study, around 180 TCR beta chains were cytomegalovirus-associated. Most subjects had HLA-A and HLA-B alleles reportedly predicted accurately by TCR beta sequences.

The origin of this receptor is a woman aged 40 to 50 in good health and CMV-seropositive. V usage is TRBV2 and J usage is TRBJ2-7; 7 bases are a match to TRBD2. Sequenced input: PBMCs. CDR3 coding DNA: TGTGCCAGCAGTGGCCCCCTAGCGGTCCCTCTCTACGAGCAGTACTTC. It codes for CASSGPLAVPLYEQYF.